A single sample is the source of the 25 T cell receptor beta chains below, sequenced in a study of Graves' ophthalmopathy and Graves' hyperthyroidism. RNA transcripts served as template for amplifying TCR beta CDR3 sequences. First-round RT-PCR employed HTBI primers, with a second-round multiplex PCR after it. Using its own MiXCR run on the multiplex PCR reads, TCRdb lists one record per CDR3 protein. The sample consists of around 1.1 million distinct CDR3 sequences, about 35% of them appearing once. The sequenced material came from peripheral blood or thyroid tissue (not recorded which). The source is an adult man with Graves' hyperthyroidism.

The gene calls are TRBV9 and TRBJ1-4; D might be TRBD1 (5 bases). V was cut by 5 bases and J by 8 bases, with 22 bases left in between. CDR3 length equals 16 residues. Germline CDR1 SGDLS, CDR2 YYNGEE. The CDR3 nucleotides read TGTGCCAGCAGAGGGGTTATCACGGGCGAAGGAGAAAAACTGTTTTTT. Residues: CASRGVITGEGEKLFF.

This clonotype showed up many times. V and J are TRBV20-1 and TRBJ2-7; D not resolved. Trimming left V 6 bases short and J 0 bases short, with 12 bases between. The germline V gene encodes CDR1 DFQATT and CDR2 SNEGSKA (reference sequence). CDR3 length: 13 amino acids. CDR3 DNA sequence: TGCAGTGCAAGGACGGCGAGCTCCTACGAGCAGTACTTC. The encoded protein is CSARTASSYEQYF.

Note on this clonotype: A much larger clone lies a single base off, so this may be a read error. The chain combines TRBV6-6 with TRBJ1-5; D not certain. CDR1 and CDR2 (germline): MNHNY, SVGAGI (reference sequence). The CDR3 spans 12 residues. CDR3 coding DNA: TGTACCAGCAGTTACGCCCGCCAGCCCCAGCATTTT. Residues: CTSSYARQPQHF.

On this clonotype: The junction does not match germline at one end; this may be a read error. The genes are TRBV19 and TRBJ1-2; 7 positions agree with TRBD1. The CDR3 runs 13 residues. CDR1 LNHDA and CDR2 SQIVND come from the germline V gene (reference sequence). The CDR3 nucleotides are TGTGCCAATAGTACAGACAGGGACTATGGCTACACCTTC. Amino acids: CANSTDRDYGYTF.

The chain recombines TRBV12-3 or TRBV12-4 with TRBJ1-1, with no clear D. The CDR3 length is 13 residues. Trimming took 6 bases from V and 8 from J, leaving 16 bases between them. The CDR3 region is CASSSREAGEAFF. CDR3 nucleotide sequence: TGTGCCAGCAGCTCGAGGGAGGCCGGGGAAGCTTTCTTT.

The CDR3 DNA reads as TGTGCCAGCAGCTTAGGGTCAGCGGGAGGATCTGAGCAGTACTTC. It is translated as CASSLGSAGGSEQYF. This chain connects TRBV7-9 to TRBJ2-7, with TRBD2 identical over 9 bases. Germline assignment: CDR1 SEHNR and CDR2 FQNEAQ (reference sequence). V shed 1 base, J shed 7 bases, and the junction held 8 bases outside the gene matches. The CDR3 loop spans 15 amino acids.

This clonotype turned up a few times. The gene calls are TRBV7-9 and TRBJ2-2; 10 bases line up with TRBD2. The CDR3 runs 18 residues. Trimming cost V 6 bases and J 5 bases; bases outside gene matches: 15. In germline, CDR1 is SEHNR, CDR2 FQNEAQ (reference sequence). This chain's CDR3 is CASSKTQAGGSRTGELFF. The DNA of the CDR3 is TGTGCCAGCAGTAAAACACAAGCGGGAGGGAGTAGGACCGGGGAGCTGTTTTTT.

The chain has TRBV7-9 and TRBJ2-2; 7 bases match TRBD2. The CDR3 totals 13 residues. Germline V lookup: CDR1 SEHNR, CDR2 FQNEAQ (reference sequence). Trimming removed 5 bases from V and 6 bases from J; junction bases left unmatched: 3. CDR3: CASSGLGAGELFF. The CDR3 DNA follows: TGTGCCAGCAGCGGACTAGGAGCCGGGGAGCTGTTTTTT.

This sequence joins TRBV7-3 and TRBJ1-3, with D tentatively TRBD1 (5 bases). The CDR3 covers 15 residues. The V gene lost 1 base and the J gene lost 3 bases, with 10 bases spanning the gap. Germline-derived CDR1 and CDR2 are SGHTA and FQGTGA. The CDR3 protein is CASSLMEGFGNTIYF. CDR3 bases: TGTGCCAGCAGCTTAATGGAGGGGTTTGGAAACACCATATATTTT.

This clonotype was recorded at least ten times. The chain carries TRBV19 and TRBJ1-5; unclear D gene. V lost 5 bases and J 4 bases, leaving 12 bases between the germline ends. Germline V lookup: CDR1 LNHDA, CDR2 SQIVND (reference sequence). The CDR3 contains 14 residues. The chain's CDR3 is CASSGGFRNQPQHF. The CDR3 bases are TGTGCCAGTAGTGGTGGGTTCAGGAATCAGCCCCAGCATTTT.

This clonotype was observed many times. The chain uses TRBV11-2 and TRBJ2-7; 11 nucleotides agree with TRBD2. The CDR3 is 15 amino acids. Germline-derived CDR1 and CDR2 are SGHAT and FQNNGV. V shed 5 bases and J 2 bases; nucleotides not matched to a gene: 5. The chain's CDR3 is CASSTLAGGPYEQYF. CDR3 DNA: TGTGCCAGCAGCACTCTAGCGGGGGGACCCTACGAGCAGTACTTC.

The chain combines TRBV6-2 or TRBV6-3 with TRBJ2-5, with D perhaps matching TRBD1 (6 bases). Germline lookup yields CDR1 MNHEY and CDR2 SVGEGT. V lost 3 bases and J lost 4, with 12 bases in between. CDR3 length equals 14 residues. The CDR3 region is CASSYRVTGETQYF. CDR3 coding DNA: TGTGCCAGCAGTTATAGGGTGACAGGAGAGACCCAGTACTTC.

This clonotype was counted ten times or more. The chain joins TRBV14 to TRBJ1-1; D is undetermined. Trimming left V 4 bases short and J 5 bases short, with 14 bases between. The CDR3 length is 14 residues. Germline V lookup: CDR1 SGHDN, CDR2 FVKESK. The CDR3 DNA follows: TGTGCCAGCAGCCCCTGGACCAGTGGGACTGAAGCTTTCTTT. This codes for CASSPWTSGTEAFF.

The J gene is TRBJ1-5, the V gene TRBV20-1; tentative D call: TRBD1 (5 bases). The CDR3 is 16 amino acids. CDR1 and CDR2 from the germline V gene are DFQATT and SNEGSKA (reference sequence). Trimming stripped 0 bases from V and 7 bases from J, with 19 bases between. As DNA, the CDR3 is TGCAGTGCTAGAGATCAGGGCAGGGTCGTTAGACAGCCCCAGCATTTT. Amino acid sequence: CSARDQGRVVRQPQHF.

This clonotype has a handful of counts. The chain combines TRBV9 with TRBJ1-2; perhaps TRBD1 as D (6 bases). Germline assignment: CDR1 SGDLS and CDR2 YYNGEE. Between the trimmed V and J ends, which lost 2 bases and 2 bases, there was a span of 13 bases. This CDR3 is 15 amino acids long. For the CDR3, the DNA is TGTGCCAGCAGCGTTTGGGGAGGGGGAAACTATGGCTACACCTTC. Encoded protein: CASSVWGGGNYGYTF.

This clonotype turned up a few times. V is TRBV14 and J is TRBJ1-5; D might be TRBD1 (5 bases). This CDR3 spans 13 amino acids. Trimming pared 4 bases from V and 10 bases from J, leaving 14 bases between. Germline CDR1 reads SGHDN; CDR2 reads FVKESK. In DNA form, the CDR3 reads TGTGCCAGCAGCCCCACAGGTACTGAACCCCAGCATTTT. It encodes CASSPTGTEPQHF.

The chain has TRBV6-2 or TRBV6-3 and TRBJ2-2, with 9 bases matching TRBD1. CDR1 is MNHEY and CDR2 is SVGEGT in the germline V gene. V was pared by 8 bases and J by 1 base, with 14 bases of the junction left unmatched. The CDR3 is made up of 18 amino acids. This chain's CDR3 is CASSAGQGRIWNTGELFF. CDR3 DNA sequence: TGTGCCAGCTCAGCGGGACAGGGCCGAATATGGAACACCGGGGAGCTGTTTTTT.

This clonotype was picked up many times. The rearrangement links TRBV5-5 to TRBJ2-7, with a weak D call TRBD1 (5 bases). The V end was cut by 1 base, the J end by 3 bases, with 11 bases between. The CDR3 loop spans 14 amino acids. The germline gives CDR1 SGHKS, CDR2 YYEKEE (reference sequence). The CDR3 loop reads CASSLRAGIYEQYF. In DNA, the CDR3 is TGTGCCAGCAGCTTGCGGGCAGGGATCTACGAGCAGTACTTC.

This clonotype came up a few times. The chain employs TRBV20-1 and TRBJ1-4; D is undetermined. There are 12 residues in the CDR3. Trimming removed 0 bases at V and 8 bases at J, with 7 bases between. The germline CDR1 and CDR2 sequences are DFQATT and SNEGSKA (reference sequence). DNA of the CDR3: TGCAGTGCTAGAGATGGTGGGGAAAAACTGTTTTTT. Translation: CSARDGGEKLFF.

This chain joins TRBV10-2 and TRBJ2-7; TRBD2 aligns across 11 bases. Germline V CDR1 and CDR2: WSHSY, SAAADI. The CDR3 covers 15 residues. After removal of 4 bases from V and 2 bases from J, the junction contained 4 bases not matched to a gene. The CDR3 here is CASSARLAGPYEQYF. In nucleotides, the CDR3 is TGCGCCAGCAGTGCCAGACTAGCGGGGCCCTACGAGCAGTACTTC.

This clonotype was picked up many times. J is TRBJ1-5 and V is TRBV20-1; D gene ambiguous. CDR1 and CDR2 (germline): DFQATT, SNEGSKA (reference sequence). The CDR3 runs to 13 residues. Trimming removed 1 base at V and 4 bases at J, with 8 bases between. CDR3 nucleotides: TGCAGTGCTAGAGGTATGGGGAATCAGCCCCAGCATTTT. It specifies CSARGMGNQPQHF.

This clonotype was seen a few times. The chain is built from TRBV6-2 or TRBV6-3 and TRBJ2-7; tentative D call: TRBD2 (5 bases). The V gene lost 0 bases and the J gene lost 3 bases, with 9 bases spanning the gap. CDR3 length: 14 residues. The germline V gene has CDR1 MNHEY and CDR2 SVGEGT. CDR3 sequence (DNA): TGTGCCAGCAGTTACTCCACGAGGGTCTACGAGCAGTACTTC. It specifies CASSYSTRVYEQYF.

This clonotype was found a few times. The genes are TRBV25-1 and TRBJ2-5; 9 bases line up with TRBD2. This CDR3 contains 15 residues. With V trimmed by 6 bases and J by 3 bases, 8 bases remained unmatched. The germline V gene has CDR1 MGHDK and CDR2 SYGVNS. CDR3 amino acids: CASSFRRTSEETQYF. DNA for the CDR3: TGTGCCAGCAGCTTTCGTAGGACTAGCGAAGAGACCCAGTACTTC.

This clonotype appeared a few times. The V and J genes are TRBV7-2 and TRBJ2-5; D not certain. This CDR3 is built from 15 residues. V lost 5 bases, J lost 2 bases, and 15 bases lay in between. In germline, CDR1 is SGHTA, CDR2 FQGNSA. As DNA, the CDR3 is TGTGCCAGCAGCCCATCAAAACACCTACAAGAGACCCAGTACTTC. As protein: CASSPSKHLQETQYF.

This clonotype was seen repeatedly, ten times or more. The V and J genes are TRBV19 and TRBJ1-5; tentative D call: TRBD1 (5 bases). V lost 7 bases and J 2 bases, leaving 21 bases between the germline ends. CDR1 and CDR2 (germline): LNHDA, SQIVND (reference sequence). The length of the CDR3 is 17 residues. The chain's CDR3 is CASISNGGARGNQPQHF. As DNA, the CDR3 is TGTGCCAGTATCTCTAATGGCGGGGCGCGGGGCAATCAGCCCCAGCATTTT.